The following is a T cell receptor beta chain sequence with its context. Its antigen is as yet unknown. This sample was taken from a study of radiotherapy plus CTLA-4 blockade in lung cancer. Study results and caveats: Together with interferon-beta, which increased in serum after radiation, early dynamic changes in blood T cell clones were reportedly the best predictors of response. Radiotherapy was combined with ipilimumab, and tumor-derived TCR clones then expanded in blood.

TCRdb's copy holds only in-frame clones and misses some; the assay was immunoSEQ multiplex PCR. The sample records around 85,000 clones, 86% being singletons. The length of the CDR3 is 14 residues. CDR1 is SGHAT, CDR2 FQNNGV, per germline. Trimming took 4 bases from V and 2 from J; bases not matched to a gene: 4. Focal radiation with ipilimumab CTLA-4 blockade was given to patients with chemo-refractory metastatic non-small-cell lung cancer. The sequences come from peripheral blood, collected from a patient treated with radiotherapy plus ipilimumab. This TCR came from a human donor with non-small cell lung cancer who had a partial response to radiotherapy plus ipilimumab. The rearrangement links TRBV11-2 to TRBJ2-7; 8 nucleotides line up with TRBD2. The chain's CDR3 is CASSSSGRAYEQYF. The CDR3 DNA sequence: TGTGCCAGCAGCTCTAGCGGGCGGGCCTACGAGCAGTACTTC.